The rows below give T cell receptor beta chains drawn from one sample of a study of T cell responses to AZD1222 COVID-19 vaccine. The method was immunoSEQ multiplex PCR; TCRdb's version includes in-frame clones alone and lacks a portion of them. The sample lists under 150,000 clones; about 81% were seen once. The specimen was peripheral blood, collected on day 0 of MenACWY control vaccination. The receptors were gathered from an adult in good health. Both conserved end residues are part of each CDR3. D genes are given only for firm matches. Size is stated for part of the rows, as once, few or many counts, or as a class when the clone is expanded.

CDR3aa: CASSLTVNTEAFF; CDR3nt: TGTGCCAGCAGTTTGACCGTGAACACTGAAGCTTTCTTT; abundance: -; v_gene: TRBV27; d_gene: -; j_gene: TRBJ1-1
CDR3aa: CASSLAGIYNEQFF; CDR3nt: TGTGCCAGTAGCTTAGCGGGGATCTACAATGAGCAGTTCTTC; abundance: many; v_gene: TRBV19; d_gene: TRBD2; j_gene: TRBJ2-1
CDR3aa: CASSFQPYEQYF; CDR3nt: TGTGCCAGCAGCTTTCAACCCTACGAGCAGTACTTC; abundance: -; v_gene: TRBV5-6; d_gene: -; j_gene: TRBJ2-7
CDR3aa: CASSPGGTLTGAFF; CDR3nt: TGTGCCAGTAGTCCAGGTGGGACTCTCACCGGAGCTTTCTTT; abundance: -; v_gene: TRBV19; d_gene: -; j_gene: TRBJ1-1
CDR3aa: CASRKGQWPSNYGYTF; CDR3nt: TGCGCCAGCAGAAAGGGTCAGTGGCCTTCTAACTATGGCTACACCTTC; abundance: -; v_gene: TRBV10-2; d_gene: -; j_gene: TRBJ1-2
CDR3aa: CASSHMTSSTDTQYF; CDR3nt: TGTGCCAGCAGCCACATGACCTCTAGCACAGATACGCAGTATTTT; abundance: many; v_gene: TRBV14; d_gene: -; j_gene: TRBJ2-3
CDR3aa: CAWSATAYNSPLHF; CDR3nt: TGTGCCTGGAGTGCGACAGCGTATAATTCACCCCTCCACTTT; abundance: once; v_gene: TRBV30; d_gene: -; j_gene: TRBJ1-6
CDR3aa: CASSQYGQGVETQYF; CDR3nt: TGCGCCAGCAGCCAATACGGACAGGGGGTTGAGACCCAGTACTTC; abundance: -; v_gene: TRBV4-1; d_gene: TRBD1; j_gene: TRBJ2-5
CDR3aa: CAISEYGGNQPQHF; CDR3nt: TGTGCCATCAGTGAGTACGGGGGCAATCAGCCCCAGCATTTT; abundance: -; v_gene: TRBV10-3; d_gene: -; j_gene: TRBJ1-5
CDR3aa: CASSSIRGRETQYF; CDR3nt: TGTGCCAGCTCATCAATCAGGGGGCGGGAGACCCAGTACTTC; abundance: -; v_gene: TRBV18; d_gene: TRBD1; j_gene: TRBJ2-5
CDR3aa: CASSSGQGKETQYF; CDR3nt: TGCGCCAGCAGCTCAGGACAGGGGAAAGAGACCCAGTACTTC; abundance: -; v_gene: TRBV5-1; d_gene: TRBD1; j_gene: TRBJ2-5
CDR3aa: CASSQGRGGEKLFF; CDR3nt: TGTGCCAGCAGCCAGGGGAGGGGTGGGGAAAAACTGTTTTTT; abundance: -; v_gene: TRBV11-2; d_gene: -; j_gene: TRBJ1-4
CDR3aa: CASRTAQGPRGEKLFF; CDR3nt: TGTGCCAGCAGGACCGCACAGGGCCCTCGGGGCGAAAAACTGTTTTTT; abundance: -; v_gene: TRBV27; d_gene: -; j_gene: TRBJ1-4
CDR3aa: CASSREGSNEQFF; CDR3nt: TGTGCCAGCAGCAGGGAGGGCTCGAATGAGCAGTTCTTC; abundance: -; v_gene: TRBV12-3/TRBV12-4; d_gene: TRBD2; j_gene: TRBJ2-1
CDR3aa: CASSRRQGAVLDTQYF; CDR3nt: TGTGCCAGCAGCCGAAGACAGGGGGCGGTATTAGATACGCAGTATTTT; abundance: -; v_gene: TRBV11-1; d_gene: TRBD1; j_gene: TRBJ2-3
CDR3aa: CASSPMAVSGNTIYF; CDR3nt: TGTGCCAGCTCACCAATGGCCGTCTCTGGAAACACCATATATTTT; abundance: -; v_gene: TRBV18; d_gene: -; j_gene: TRBJ1-3
CDR3aa: CASSQEGYTGELFF; CDR3nt: TGCGCCAGCAGCCAAGAGGGGTACACCGGGGAGCTGTTTTTT; abundance: -; v_gene: TRBV4-1; d_gene: -; j_gene: TRBJ2-2
CDR3aa: CASSQDGTNTGELFF; CDR3nt: TGTGCCAGCAGCCAAGACGGGACAAACACCGGGGAGCTGTTTTTT; abundance: -; v_gene: TRBV4-2; d_gene: -; j_gene: TRBJ2-2
CDR3aa: CASSQQGVKSPLHF; CDR3nt: TGTGCCAGCAGTCAACAGGGGGTTAAATCACCCCTCCACTTT; abundance: -; v_gene: TRBV25-1; d_gene: TRBD1; j_gene: TRBJ1-6
CDR3aa: CASSQDMAGGGELFF; CDR3nt: TGTGCCAGCAGCCAAGATATGGCCGGGGGCGGGGAGCTGTTTTTT; abundance: -; v_gene: TRBV3-1/TRBV3-2; d_gene: -; j_gene: TRBJ2-2
CDR3aa: CASSQGGAQANVLTF; CDR3nt: TGTGCCAGCAGCCAAGGAGGGGCTCAGGCCAACGTCCTGACTTTC; abundance: -; v_gene: TRBV3-1/TRBV3-2; d_gene: -; j_gene: TRBJ2-6
CDR3aa: CASSLGSTGPNSPLHF; CDR3nt: TGTGCCAGCAGCTTAGGCTCGACAGGACCCAATTCACCCCTCCACTTT; abundance: -; v_gene: TRBV7-6; d_gene: -; j_gene: TRBJ1-6
CDR3aa: CASSQDFRTGERKLFF; CDR3nt: TGTGCCAGCAGCCAAGATTTTAGGACAGGGGAGAGGAAACTGTTTTTT; abundance: -; v_gene: TRBV14; d_gene: TRBD1; j_gene: TRBJ1-4
CDR3aa: CATKIGLDNYGYTF; CDR3nt: TGTGCCACTAAAATTGGACTTGATAACTATGGCTACACCTTC; abundance: -; v_gene: TRBV6-5; d_gene: -; j_gene: TRBJ1-2
CDR3aa: CATSPPGQAPFGYTF; CDR3nt: TGTGCCACCAGCCCGCCCGGACAGGCTCCGTTTGGCTACACCTTC; abundance: -; v_gene: TRBV15; d_gene: TRBD1; j_gene: TRBJ1-2
CDR3aa: CASSWGQRQETQYF; CDR3nt: TGTGCCAGCTCGTGGGGACAGCGACAAGAGACCCAGTACTTC; abundance: -; v_gene: TRBV18; d_gene: TRBD1; j_gene: TRBJ2-5
CDR3aa: CASSLAKASDTGELFF; CDR3nt: TGTGCCAGCAGCTTGGCAAAGGCGAGCGACACCGGGGAGCTGTTTTTT; abundance: -; v_gene: TRBV5-4; d_gene: -; j_gene: TRBJ2-2
CDR3aa: CASTDPGNQPQHF; CDR3nt: TGTGCCAGTACCGACCCGGGCAATCAGCCCCAGCATTTT; abundance: few; v_gene: TRBV19; d_gene: -; j_gene: TRBJ1-5
CDR3aa: CASSLASLGGNEQFF; CDR3nt: TGCGCCAGCAGCCTGGCCTCTCTAGGGGGGAATGAGCAGTTCTTC; abundance: -; v_gene: TRBV5-1; d_gene: -; j_gene: TRBJ2-1
CDR3aa: CASRLRGPGLITDTQYF; CDR3nt: TGTGCCAGCCGCCTTAGGGGGCCTGGACTTATCACAGATACGCAGTATTTT; abundance: -; v_gene: TRBV27; d_gene: TRBD1; j_gene: TRBJ2-3
CDR3aa: CASSQGTGRGEQYF; CDR3nt: TGTGCCAGCAGCCAGGGGACAGGTCGAGGCGAGCAGTACTTC; abundance: -; v_gene: TRBV7-9; d_gene: TRBD1; j_gene: TRBJ2-7
CDR3aa: CASSSSGSRGNQPQHF; CDR3nt: TGTGCCAGCAGCTCCTCAGGGTCGAGGGGCAATCAGCCCCAGCATTTT; abundance: -; v_gene: TRBV7-9; d_gene: -; j_gene: TRBJ1-5
CDR3aa: CAWSVSAEAFF; CDR3nt: TGTGCCTGGAGTGTTAGCGCTGAAGCTTTCTTT; abundance: -; v_gene: TRBV30; d_gene: -; j_gene: TRBJ1-1